A single sample gave rise to the 28 T cell receptor beta chains below, sequenced in a study of identical twins. TCRdb independently ran MiXCR on the 5' RACE reads; one entry per CDR3 protein. Of approximately 700,000 distinct CDR3 sequences listed, 6.1% are singletons. The material sequenced was naive T cells sorted from blood. The receptors shown here come from a man younger than 35 in good health.

There are many counts of this clonotype. The V and J genes are TRBV29-1 and TRBJ2-7; TRBD2 matches at 7 bases. The CDR3 consists of 15 residues. The junction had 15 bases not matched to a gene; V was cut back by 4 bases and J by 6 bases. Germline V gene sequence: CDR1 SQVTM, CDR2 ANQGSEA. CDR3 protein: CSVVRSGTTPSEQYF. The CDR3 nucleotides are TGCAGCGTTGTCCGGAGCGGGACTACGCCGTCCGAGCAGTACTTC.

The rearrangement uses TRBV6-1 and TRBJ2-1, with D perhaps TRBD2 (6 bases). The length of the CDR3 is 16 residues. V gave up 4 bases and J gave up 6 bases, with 19 bases separating them. CDR1 and CDR2 (germline): MNHNS, SASEGT. CDR3 region: CASSAQTRVPPNEQFF. For the CDR3, the DNA is TGTGCCAGCAGTGCTCAGACTAGAGTGCCCCCCAATGAGCAGTTCTTC.

This chain joins TRBV27 and TRBJ2-5; either TRBD1 or TRBD2 may fit D (5 bases each). The germline V and J ends were trimmed by 8 bases and 4 bases, with 17 bases remaining between them. This CDR3 is built from 14 residues. The germline V gene encodes CDR1 MNHEY and CDR2 SMNVEV (reference sequence). The CDR3 DNA reads TGTGCCAGCCGGGACCTACCGGGATCAGAGACCCAGTACTTC. Amino acids: CASRDLPGSETQYF.

The chain employs TRBV6-1 and TRBJ2-7; 10 nucleotides match TRBD2. CDR1 MNHNS and CDR2 SASEGT come from the germline V gene. This CDR3 region has 13 residues. V lost 6 bases, J lost 4 bases, and 3 bases stayed unmatched. CDR3 coding DNA: TGTGCCAGCAGGTCTAGCGGGAGATACGAGCAGTACGTC. This translates into CASRSSGRYEQYV.

The table lists this clonotype with many counts. The chain carries TRBV13 and TRBJ2-7; D possibly uses TRBD1 or TRBD2 (5 bases each). This CDR3 is built from 15 residues. The V end was cut by 2 bases, the J end by 3 bases, with 14 bases between. Germline V gives CDR1 PRHDT, CDR2 FYEKMQ (reference sequence). This CDR3 reads CASSLRGQGDYEQYF. CDR3 bases: TGTGCCAGCAGCTTAAGGGGCCAGGGAGACTACGAGCAGTACTTC.

The sample holds a few counts of this clonotype. The CDR3 protein is CASGQGPRSPLHF. CDR3 in DNA: TGTGCCAGCGGGCAGGGTCCGCGGTCACCCCTCCACTTT. The rearrangement joins TRBV7-3 to TRBJ1-6; D may be TRBD1 (5 bases). Trimming cost V 8 bases and J 10 bases, with 15 bases left between them. CDR1 and CDR2 (germline): SGHTA, FQGTGA. This CDR3 has 13 amino acids.

This clonotype appeared a few times. J is TRBJ2-1 and V is TRBV7-3; 12 bases match TRBD2. The germline gives CDR1 SGHTA, CDR2 FQGTGA. CDR3 size: 16 residues. Losses at the gene ends were 4 bases for V and 4 bases for J; bases not matched to a gene: 5. The CDR3 DNA follows: TGTGCCAGCAGCTCTCTGACTAGCGGGAGATACAATGAGCAGTTCTTC. Translation gives CASSSLTSGRYNEQFF.

This clonotype turned up a few times. This chain connects TRBV7-2 to TRBJ1-1; 8 bases are a match to TRBD1. The CDR3 has 13 amino acids. Losses at the gene ends were 1 base for V and 9 bases for J; bases not matched to a gene: 4. Germline V gene sequence: CDR1 SGHTA, CDR2 FQGNSA. This CDR3 is CASSLEGRGQAFF. CDR3 nucleotides: TGTGCCAGCAGCTTAGAGGGCAGGGGGCAAGCTTTCTTT.

This clonotype was seen at least ten times. V usage is TRBV7-8 and J usage is TRBJ2-2; 9 positions agree with TRBD2. The junction had 17 bases not matched to a gene; V was cut back by 5 bases and J by 7 bases. The CDR3 has 18 amino acids. The germline V gene has CDR1 SGHVS and CDR2 FQNEAQ. The chain's CDR3 is CASSPRMATSGRDGELFF. The CDR3 region has the DNA TGTGCCAGCAGCCCCCGAATGGCGACTAGCGGCAGAGACGGGGAGCTGTTTTTT.

This clonotype was seen a few times. The chain recombines TRBV9 with TRBJ2-5, with 9 bases fitting TRBD2. Germline CDR1 and CDR2: SGDLS and YYNGEE. CDR3 length: 15 amino acids. J lost 0 bases, V lost 0 bases, and 0 bases had no gene match. CDR3 DNA: TGTGCCAGCAGCGTAGGGACTAGCGACCAAGAGACCCAGTACTTC. Residues: CASSVGTSDQETQYF.

This clonotype was observed many times. The chain joins TRBV6-2 or TRBV6-3 to TRBJ2-2; D gene uncertain. The germline V and J ends were trimmed by 7 bases and 3 bases, with 9 bases remaining between them. Germline V lookup: CDR1 MNHEY, CDR2 SVGEGT. The CDR3 runs 13 residues. The CDR3 region is CASKRADTGELFF. The CDR3 bases are TGTGCCAGCAAAAGGGCGGACACCGGGGAGCTGTTTTTT.

At least ten counts were recorded for this clonotype. The J gene is TRBJ2-1, the V gene TRBV7-2, with D possibly TRBD1 on 5 matching bases. The V end lost 7 bases, the J end lost 3 bases, and 16 bases lay between the germline ends. Germline CDR1 and CDR2: SGHTA and FQGNSA. This CDR3 has 15 residues. The CDR3 region has the DNA TGTGCCAGCAAGGTGGGGCAAGATTACTACAATGAGCAGTTCTTC. Translation: CASKVGQDYYNEQFF.

This clonotype was detected many times. The V and J genes are TRBV5-5 and TRBJ1-1; no firm D call. Deletions cut 1 base from V and 0 bases from J, with 4 bases between. The germline gives CDR1 SGHKS, CDR2 YYEKEE (reference sequence). This CDR3 contains 13 residues. CDR3 sequence reads: CASSLMVNTEAFF. CDR3 in DNA: TGTGCCAGCAGCTTGATGGTGAACACTGAAGCTTTCTTT.

Ten or more counts support this clonotype. The chain joins TRBV12-3 or TRBV12-4 to TRBJ2-2; 9 bases are a match to TRBD1. With 6 bases clipped from V and 6 bases from J, the junction kept 11 bases outside the gene matches. The CDR3 covers 16 residues. CDR3 in DNA: TGTGCCAGCAGCCGCCGGGACAGGGTAATTGCCGGGGAGCTGTTTTTT. Translation: CASSRRDRVIAGELFF.

This chain joins TRBV27 and TRBJ1-2, with D possibly being TRBD1 (6 bases). The CDR3 has 16 residues. CDR1 is MNHEY, CDR2 SMNVEV, per germline (reference sequence). With 2 bases removed from V and 0 bases from J, the gap between germline ends came to 13 bases. As DNA, the CDR3 is TGTGCCAGCAGTTTAAGAGGACAGCCTTCTAACTATGGCTACACCTTC. Amino acid sequence: CASSLRGQPSNYGYTF.

The chain is built from TRBV3-1 and TRBJ2-1; 8 bases are shared with TRBD2. V lost 4 bases and J lost 8; bases outside the gene matches: 4. Germline CDR1 is LGHDT and CDR2 is YNNKEL (reference sequence). The CDR3 covers 13 residues. CDR3 sequence (DNA): TGTGCCAGCAGCCGACTAGCGATCGATGAGCAGTTCTTC. Translation gives CASSRLAIDEQFF.

The rearrangement uses TRBV2 and TRBJ2-1; 14 bases align to TRBD2. Trimming took 8 bases from V and 9 from J; bases not matched to a gene: 6. The CDR3 spans 14 residues. CDR1 is SNHLY and CDR2 is FYNNEI in the germline V gene. The CDR3 region is CASRGLAGEGEQFF. DNA of the CDR3: TGTGCCAGCCGGGGACTAGCGGGAGAGGGTGAGCAGTTCTTC.

This clonotype occurred many times. The chain is built from TRBV29-1 and TRBJ2-3; TRBD1 aligns across 8 bases. There are 13 residues in the CDR3. J was trimmed by 9 bases and V by 4 bases; bases with no gene match: 9. In germline, CDR1 is SQVTM, CDR2 ANQGSEA. The DNA for the CDR3 is TGCAGCGTTGGTGGACAGGGTGAATTAACGCAGTATTTT. This codes for CSVGGQGELTQYF.

In this sample, this clonotype turned up many times. In nucleotides, the CDR3 is TGTGCCAGCAGTTACTTTGATGGCTACGAGCAGTACTTC. Translated: CASSYFDGYEQYF. The rearrangement links TRBV6-5 to TRBJ2-7, with no clear D. V shed 1 base and J shed 3 bases, with 7 bases lying between them. Germline CDR1 reads MNHEY; CDR2 reads SVGAGI. This CDR3 comprises 13 residues.

This clonotype was seen repeatedly, ten times or more. The CDR3 loop is CASSNRGEETQYF. CDR3 nucleotides: TGTGCCAGCAGCAACAGGGGGGAAGAGACCCAGTACTTC. The chain links TRBV12-3 or TRBV12-4 to TRBJ2-5; TRBD1 matches 8 bases. J was trimmed by 3 bases and V by 6 bases; bases with no gene match: 3. The CDR3 contains 13 residues.

The table lists this clonotype with many counts. The chain has TRBV7-2 and TRBJ2-5; D might be TRBD2 (5 bases). V was clipped by 6 bases and J by 5 bases, with 13 bases between them. CDR1 and CDR2 (germline): SGHTA, FQGNSA. The CDR3 is 13 residues long. This chain's CDR3 is CASRRGWGETQYF. CDR3 nucleotide sequence: TGTGCCAGCAGACGAGGGTGGGGTGAGACCCAGTACTTC.

This rearrangement joins TRBV5-1 to TRBJ2-3; D remains unclear. Germline lookup yields CDR1 SGHRS and CDR2 YFSETQ. V lost 2 bases to trimming and J lost 0 bases, with 13 bases between them. This CDR3 is built from 16 residues. The CDR3 nucleotides read TGCGCCAGCAGCTTTGGACGGCTTTTAAGCACAGATACGCAGTATTTT. This sequence encodes CASSFGRLLSTDTQYF.

The V and J genes are TRBV5-1 and TRBJ2-2; D gene unclear. The CDR3 length is 13 residues. CDR1 and CDR2 (germline): SGHRS, YFSETQ. V lost 0 bases and J 6 bases, leaving 6 bases between the germline ends. CDR3 sequence: CASSLASAGELFF. The CDR3 DNA is TGCGCCAGCAGCTTGGCTAGTGCCGGGGAGCTGTTTTTT.

This clonotype has a count of ten or more. The chain recombines TRBV24-1 with TRBJ2-5; D unclear. Trimming left V 4 bases short and J 3 bases short, with 8 bases between. CDR3 size: 13 residues. Germline-derived CDR1 and CDR2 are KGHDR and SFDVKD. The CDR3 DNA reads TGTGCCACCAGTGAAGCAAGTAAAGAGACCCAGTACTTC. Protein product: CATSEASKETQYF.

The table lists this clonotype with many counts. The chain employs TRBV11-2 and TRBJ2-1; TRBD2 agrees at 9 bases. CDR3 size: 18 residues. Germline assignment: CDR1 SGHAT and CDR2 FQNNGV. V dropped 4 bases and J dropped 3; count of bases not matched to a gene: 13. The CDR3 region is CASSSRPATSGNYNEQFF. CDR3 coding DNA: TGTGCCAGCAGCTCGAGACCTGCGACTAGCGGAAACTACAATGAGCAGTTCTTC.

Regarding this clonotype: A much larger clone is a single base away; this may be a read error. Given the absence of the conserved phenylalanine or tryptophan at the CDR3 end, a read error is likely. The V gene is TRBV11-2, the J gene TRBJ2-7; 8 positions agree with TRBD2. Germline CDR1 reads SGHAT; CDR2 reads FQNNGV. V lost 9 bases, J lost 1 base, and 5 bases stayed unmatched. This CDR3 has 13 amino acids. This CDR3 is CASRAGDSYEQYY. In nucleotides, the CDR3 is TGTGCCAGTAGAGCGGGAGATTCCTACGAGCAGTACTAC.

The J gene is TRBJ2-7, the V gene TRBV27; no clear D. CDR3 length: 12 amino acids. Trimming removed 6 bases at V and 6 bases at J, with 12 bases between. CDR1 is MNHEY and CDR2 is SMNVEV in the germline V gene (reference sequence). In DNA, the CDR3 is TGTGCCAGCAGCACACCCCCGGGCGAGCAGTACGTC. Its translation is CASSTPPGEQYV.

This clonotype was observed at least ten times. The rearrangement links TRBV11-2 to TRBJ2-5, with D unresolved. There are 11 residues in the CDR3. V shed 6 bases and J shed 5 bases, with 7 bases lying between them. Germline CDR1 is SGHAT and CDR2 is FQNNGV. Here the CDR3 DNA reads TGTGCCAGCAGGGATTTGGAGACCCAGTACTTC. Amino acid sequence: CASRDLETQYF.